This is a list of T cell receptor beta chains from one sample in a study of OX40 agonist ivuxolimab in advanced cancers. Using immunoSEQ multiplex PCR, the repertoire was profiled, and TCRdb retains in-frame clones only, with some absent. This sample has approximately 84,000 clones, with roughly nine tenths found just once. Sequenced here: CD4+ or CD8+ T cells sorted from blood, sampled in a trial of the OX40 agonist ivuxolimab. Source of these receptors: an adult with an advanced solid tumor such as melanoma, head and neck, liver or kidney cancer. The CDR3 runs from the conserved cysteine through the conserved F or W. A D gene is named only where the DNA matches it firmly. Not all rows give a size; the values are once, few, many and, for expanded clones, a class.

D gene	V gene	clone size	CDR3 protein
-	TRBV18	-	CASSPQQVGYWGYTF
TRBD2	TRBV7-8	-	CASSLAGRAGGANVLTF
TRBD1	TRBV6-4	-	CASRALSQGGGYTF
-	TRBV7-3	-	CASSLDVADFGGYTF
TRBD1	TRBV7-8	-	CASSLATTGGEKLFF
TRBD2	TRBV7-3	-	CASSLLGLAGDGELFF
-	TRBV19	-	CASTPQGAYGYTF
-	TRBV9	-	CASSVAAAYNSPLHF
TRBD1	TRBV7-2	-	CASSRTGLNYGYTF
TRBD1	TRBV18	-	CASSPGQGTDTQYF
TRBD2	TRBV7-3	-	CASSSGSGRPGTGELFF
-	TRBV7-9	once	CASSLTAYQPQHF
TRBD1	TRBV9	-	CATGRGPTGELFF
TRBD1	TRBV30	-	CAWSRDSNVETQYF
TRBD1	TRBV28	-	CASSQRTGRLYGYTF
-	TRBV6-5	-	CASSYSRVGERGYTF
-	TRBV9	-	CASSPRPPSRGVMRGEQFF
-	TRBV28	-	CASSGGRGSTGELFF
-	TRBV11-3	-	CASSAKTSTEAFF
TRBD1	TRBV2	-	CASSGQGVVNQPQHF
TRBD2	TRBV19	-	CASSIRGTSGSSYNEQFF
-	TRBV27	-	CASSSPGAPTDTQYF
-	TRBV11-2	-	CASSDISGGNQPQHF
TRBD2	TRBV7-9	-	CASSLQREGTDTQYF
-	TRBV5-3	-	CARSLRGGELFF
-	TRBV21-1	-	CASSKLGWRAPEAFF
-	TRBV6-1	-	CASSEPGAPSPQLFF
-	TRBV5-1	-	CASSLVRISYNEQFF
TRBD2	TRBV7-2	-	CASSLPTSGGNTGELFF
-	TRBV28	-	CASLSRNQETQYF
-	TRBV6-5	-	CASIGRFIMNTEAFF